This T cell receptor (beta chain) derives from a study of cytomegalovirus exposure and HLA in healthy donors. PCR involved 60 Vbeta and 13 Jbeta primers. Measured with immunoSEQ multiplex PCR; TCRdb has only the in-frame clones, and not every one. The data contain around 120,000 clones, 75% to 85% of them singletons. Between the trimmed V and J ends, which lost 6 bases and 7 bases, there was a span of 15 bases. Germline assignment: CDR1 KGHSH and CDR2 LQKENI. CDR3 size: 13 residues. Everyone who donated was a healthy bone marrow donor. Sequencing was carried out using PBMCs. The chain employs TRBV18 and TRBJ1-2; D gene ambiguous. The receptor was isolated from a man younger than 35 in good health and CMV-seronegative. CDR3 sequence reads: CASSQIEPGGYTF. The CDR3 bases are TGTGCCAGCTCGCAGATTGAACCAGGTGGCTACACCTTC.